The clone carrying this TCR beta chain was observed at least ten times. The antigen is unknown. This sample was included in a study of CD8 T cells in ankylosing spondylitis. Preparation of TCR beta libraries was done by quantitative 5'-RACE with molecular barcodes. TCRdb redid the calling of the 5' RACE reads with MiXCR, one entry per CDR3 protein. The sample records about 210,000 distinct CDR3 sequences, 5.5% to 7.5% being singletons. Findings and limits, study-wide: Earlier work had already found some motif variants in reactive arthritis synovial fluid and blood. Within ankylosing spondylitis blood, a TCR beta motif made up of seven or eight highly homologous variants appeared to be characteristic. Disease-linked clones reportedly concentrated significantly in matched ankylosing spondylitis synovial fluid.

This CDR3 region has 15 residues. After removal of 4 bases from V and 1 base from J, the junction contained 6 bases not matched to a gene. Per germline, CDR1 SGHRS and CDR2 YFSETQ. The sample comprised blood, either unsorted or a sorted T cell fraction (not recorded which). The chain links TRBV5-1 to TRBJ1-1, with 8 positions matching TRBD1. This receptor was identified in a male donor with ankylosing spondylitis. CDR3 sequence reads: CASSAPDRGNTEAFF. CDR3 nucleotides: TGCGCCAGCAGCGCCCCCGACAGGGGGAACACTGAAGCTTTCTTT.